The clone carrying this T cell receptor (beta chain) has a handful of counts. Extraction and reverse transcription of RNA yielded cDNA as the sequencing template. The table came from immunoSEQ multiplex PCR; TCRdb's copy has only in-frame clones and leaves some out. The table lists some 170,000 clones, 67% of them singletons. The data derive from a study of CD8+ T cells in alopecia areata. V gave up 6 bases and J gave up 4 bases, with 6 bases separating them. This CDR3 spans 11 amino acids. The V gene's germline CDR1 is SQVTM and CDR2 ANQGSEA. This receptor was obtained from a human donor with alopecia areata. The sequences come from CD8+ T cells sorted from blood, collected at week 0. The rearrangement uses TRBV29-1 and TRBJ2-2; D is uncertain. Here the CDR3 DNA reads TGCAGCGTCCGAGTCACCGGGGAGCTGTTTTTT. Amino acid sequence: CSVRVTGELFF.